The clone carrying this T cell receptor beta chain was counted many times. What it recognizes is unknown. The data belong to a study of T cells after yellow fever vaccination. In the study overall: Fractions with few cells were prepared using SMART-Seq v4 Ultra Low Input.

TCRdb re-analysed the 5' RACE reads in MiXCR, keeping a single row per CDR3 protein. The sample includes 300,000 or so distinct CDR3 sequences, 10% to 15% seen only once; the top ten take around 0.55%. The CDR3 spans 15 residues. The germline V gene has CDR1 SGDLS and CDR2 YYNGEE. Trimming left V 0 bases short and J 2 bases short, with 8 bases between. Study observations and caveats: It was a weaker secondary response, yet one that peaked faster, at day 5 versus 15.

J is TRBJ2-2 and V is TRBV9; the D call may be TRBD1 or TRBD2 (5 bases each). This receptor was taken from a man aged 30-40 years who received the YFV17D yellow fever vaccine. The material sequenced was CD4+ T cells sorted from PBMCs, taken 45 days after the yellow fever booster vaccination. For the CDR3, the DNA is TGTGCCAGCAGCGTAGCAGGGAGTAACACCGGGGAGCTGTTTTTT. It specifies CASSVAGSNTGELFF.